This T cell receptor beta chain was observed in a study of blood T cell repertoires in COVID-19. Study-wide context: The samples span acute and convalescent COVID-19 from the United States, Italy and Spain.

V lost 6 bases to trimming and J lost 4 bases, with 13 bases between them. The germline CDR1 and CDR2 sequences are SGHNT and YYREEE (reference sequence). The CDR3 covers 13 residues. In the authors' workflow: Reference gene primers were amplified, and this amplification served to estimate nucleated cell counts. Sequenced by immunoSEQ multiplex PCR; TCRdb stores in-frame clones only, minus some. Clone size and the V and J calls come from that table; the DNA yielded D and trimming. The profile shows approximately 200,000 clones, more than 75% of them singletons. Seattle cases were enrolled at active infection and followed longitudinally.

This rearrangement joins TRBV5-4 to TRBJ2-5; D call uncertain. The sample comprised peripheral blood. The origin of this receptor is a person aged 70 to 79 with COVID-19, enrolled during active disease. Here the CDR3 reads CASKINSVETQYF. In nucleotides, the CDR3 is TGTGCCAGCAAGATCAACTCGGTAGAGACCCAGTACTTC.